The 18 T cell receptor beta chains below all came from one sample that was sequenced in a study of HIV-infected patients and healthy controls. TCRdb itself ran the 5' RACE reads through MiXCR, one entry per CDR3 protein. There are 19,000 or so distinct CDR3 sequences in the sample; roughly 19% occur only once, and 33% lies in the top ten. The sample was CD8+ T cells from blood. These TCRs come from a human donor in good health.

The table lists this clonotype with a few counts. V is TRBV7-2 and J is TRBJ2-3; TRBD2 matches at 9 bases. J gave up 0 bases and V 4 bases, and 11 bases lay outside the gene matches. The V gene's germline CDR1 is SGHTA and CDR2 FQGNSA. The CDR3 runs 18 residues. The CDR3 here is CASSSISERGASTDTQYF. DNA of the CDR3: TGTGCCAGCAGCTCCATTTCCGAGCGGGGGGCCAGCACAGATACGCAGTATTTT.

V is TRBV6-5 and J is TRBJ2-7, with D perhaps TRBD1 (6 bases). Germline V gives CDR1 MNHEY, CDR2 SVGAGI. The V gene lost 2 bases and the J gene lost 3 bases, with 11 bases spanning the gap. The CDR3 has 14 amino acids. The CDR3 DNA reads as TGTGCCAGCAGTTACCGGGACACGATCTACGAGCAGTACTTC. Its protein is CASSYRDTIYEQYF.

This clonotype appeared many times. V and J are TRBV27 and TRBJ1-1; 8 bases are a match to TRBD1. The CDR3 covers 14 residues. V gave up 4 bases and J gave up 1 base; unmatched junction bases: 2. CDR1 is MNHEY, CDR2 SMNVEV, per germline (reference sequence). The CDR3 sequence is CASSWDRQNTEAFF. The CDR3 DNA is TGTGCCAGCAGTTGGGACAGGCAGAACACTGAAGCTTTCTTT.

The chain couples TRBV20-1 to TRBJ1-5, with TRBD1 as a possible D gene (5 bases). Germline V gene sequence: CDR1 DFQATT, CDR2 SNEGSKA (reference sequence). This CDR3 has 15 amino acids. The V gene lost 1 base and the J gene lost 5 bases, with 15 bases spanning the gap. The CDR3 loop is CSARVPAGGDQPQHF. The CDR3 region has the DNA TGCAGTGCTAGAGTTCCCGCCGGAGGGGATCAGCCCCAGCATTTT.

This clonotype counts as large. The chain carries TRBV12-3 or TRBV12-4 and TRBJ1-1; no reliable D call. Between the trimmed V and J ends, which lost 3 bases and 5 bases, there was a span of 13 bases. This CDR3 has 14 residues. The CDR3 bases are TGTGCCAGCAGTTTTAACCCCAGGAGTACTGAAGCTTTCTTT. Encoded protein: CASSFNPRSTEAFF.

The rearrangement uses TRBV4-2 and TRBJ2-2; TRBD2 matches at 7 bases. Losses at the gene ends were 1 base for V and 4 bases for J; bases not matched to a gene: 9. The CDR3 has 17 amino acids. Looked up from germline, CDR1 is LGHNA and CDR2 is YNFKEQ. CDR3 sequence reads: CASSQVGGIESTGELFF. Here the CDR3 DNA reads TGTGCCAGCAGCCAAGTGGGGGGGATAGAGAGCACCGGGGAGCTGTTTTTT.

This clonotype has only a few counts. The chain links TRBV6-2 or TRBV6-3 to TRBJ1-1; possibly TRBD1 for D (5 bases). The CDR3 is 14 residues long. V dropped 8 bases and J dropped 0 bases, with 13 bases sitting between them. Germline V gives CDR1 MNHEY, CDR2 SVGEGT. CDR3 in DNA: TGTGCCAGCGGGACGTCCCTAATGAACACTGAAGCTTTCTTT. It translates to CASGTSLMNTEAFF.

Points on this clonotype: This could be a read error, since a much larger clone is one nucleotide away. The chain uses TRBV12-3 or TRBV12-4 and TRBJ1-1; 7 bases are shared with TRBD1. The CDR3 sequence is 14 residues long. In nucleotides, the CDR3 is TGTGCCAGCAGTTTAGTACAGGGGAACACTAAAGCTTTCTTT. It encodes CASSLVQGNTKAFF.

The chain joins TRBV7-9 to TRBJ2-7, with 8 bases that match TRBD1. The V segment lost 5 bases and the J segment 4 bases; nucleotides outside the gene matches: 4. The CDR3 sequence is 13 residues long. The V gene's germline CDR1 is SEHNR and CDR2 FQNEAQ (reference sequence). The CDR3 loop is CASSLTGEYEQYF. Written as DNA, the CDR3 is TGTGCCAGCAGCCTGACAGGGGAGTACGAGCAGTACTTC.

This clonotype was observed a handful of times. The J gene is TRBJ1-2, the V gene TRBV12-3 or TRBV12-4, with 7 bases that match TRBD1. The CDR3 sequence is 15 residues long. The trim removed 6 bases at V and 4 bases at J, leaving 11 bases unmatched. CDR3 in DNA: TGTGCCAGCAGCCCCGACAGGGAGGGGGCCTATGGCTACACCTTC. Translation gives CASSPDREGAYGYTF.

About this clonotype itself: Since a much larger clone is just one base distant, this may be a read error. The chain joins TRBV6-6 to TRBJ2-7, with D possibly TRBD1 on 6 matching bases. This CDR3 is built from 13 residues. Germline CDR1 MNHNY, CDR2 SVGAGI (reference sequence). V was cut by 5 bases and J by 1 base, with 9 bases left in between. Here the CDR3 reads CASSNRVSYEQYF. DNA for the CDR3: TGTGCCAGCAGTAACAGGGTTTCCTACGAGCAGTACTTC.

This sequence joins TRBV3-1 and TRBJ2-3; 7 bases fit TRBD2. J was trimmed by 4 bases and V by 3 bases; bases with no gene match: 13. Germline V gene sequence: CDR1 LGHDT, CDR2 YNNKEL (reference sequence). The CDR3 is 17 amino acids. The CDR3 loop reads CASSHNTPFSGADTQYF. The CDR3 DNA sequence: TGTGCCAGCAGCCATAACACGCCTTTCAGCGGGGCAGATACGCAGTATTTT.

This clonotype was picked up a small number of times. The CDR3 sequence: CASRLGGWRYTF. The CDR3 bases are TGTGCCAGCAGGTTAGGAGGGTGGCGCTACACCTTC. V and J are TRBV27 and TRBJ1-2, with unresolved D. Trimming shortened V by 6 bases and J by 9 bases, and 14 bases separated the two germline ends. The germline gives CDR1 MNHEY, CDR2 SMNVEV (reference sequence). The CDR3 sequence is 12 residues long.

This clonotype was found many times. The CDR3 sequence: CSARDFRISSGNTIYF. The CDR3 DNA sequence: TGCAGTGCTAGAGATTTTCGGATAAGCTCTGGAAACACCATATATTTT. This sequence joins TRBV20-1 and TRBJ1-3, with no clear D. The CDR3 runs 16 residues. V lost 0 bases and J 0 bases, leaving 12 bases between the germline ends. The germline gives CDR1 DFQATT, CDR2 SNEGSKA (reference sequence).

This rearrangement joins TRBV12-3 or TRBV12-4 to TRBJ2-4; D perhaps matches TRBD1 (5 bases). The CDR3 is 13 amino acids. The V and J ends lost 6 bases and 2 bases respectively, with 8 bases between them. CDR3 bases: TGTGCCAGCAGCTTGGGGCCCAAAAACATTCAGTACTTC. This codes for CASSLGPKNIQYF.

This chain links TRBV6-6 with TRBJ2-7, with D perhaps TRBD1 (6 bases). Germline CDR1 MNHNY, CDR2 SVGAGI (reference sequence). The V and J ends lost 2 bases and 4 bases respectively, with 12 bases between them. The CDR3 has 14 amino acids. DNA for the CDR3: TGTGCCAGCAGTTACGGACAGCCTTCATACGAGCAGTACTTC. It yields the protein CASSYGQPSYEQYF.

This clonotype showed up many times. The genes are TRBV13 and TRBJ2-3, with 10 bases matching TRBD2. V dropped 3 bases and J dropped 3; count of bases not matched to a gene: 12. Germline CDR1 PRHDT, CDR2 FYEKMQ (reference sequence). This CDR3 is built from 18 residues. The CDR3 bases are TGTGCCAGCAGCTTGTACAGCGGGAGGGCGAGTAGGACAGATACGCAGTATTTT. Protein sequence: CASSLYSGRASRTDTQYF.

V usage is TRBV29-1 and J usage is TRBJ2-6, with D uncertain. The CDR3 covers 16 residues. Per germline, CDR1 SQVTM and CDR2 ANQGSEA. Trimming removed 5 bases from V and 0 bases from J, with 14 bases in between. The CDR3 DNA is TGCAGCGTTTTTTGGACGGCCCACTCTGGGGCCAACGTCCTGACTTTC. It specifies CSVFWTAHSGANVLTF.